Following are 25 T cell receptor beta chains from one sample sequenced in a study of blood T cell repertoires in COVID-19. Measured with immunoSEQ multiplex PCR; TCRdb has only the in-frame clones, and not every one. The sample records more than 200,000 clones, around 90% being singletons. The source material was peripheral blood. All receptors come from a man aged 65-85 years with acute or convalescent COVID-19.

V usage is TRBV28 and J usage is TRBJ1-6, with D perhaps matching TRBD1 (6 bases). V lost 8 bases, J lost 11 bases, and 13 bases lay in between. The CDR3 length is 12 residues. CDR1 is MDHEN, CDR2 SYDVKM, per germline. For the CDR3, the DNA is TGTGCCAGCTTCAGGGGATTTCCACCCCTCCACTTT. It is translated as CASFRGFPPLHF.

The rearrangement joins TRBV10-3 to TRBJ1-1, with a tentative D call TRBD1 (5 bases). V gave up 0 bases and J gave up 9 bases, with 11 bases separating them. The CDR3 length is 13 residues. The germline CDR1 and CDR2 sequences are ENHRY and SYGVKD. The CDR3 DNA reads TGTGCCATCAGTGAGTCCGGGGGTACTCAAGCTTTCTTT. As protein: CAISESGGTQAFF.

CDR3 protein: CASSLAGSGGYDGYTF. CDR3 in DNA: TGTGCCAGCAGCTTAGCGGGGTCAGGGGGTTACGATGGCTACACCTTC. The chain employs TRBV7-9 and TRBJ1-2; 7 bases are a match to TRBD1. The trim removed 0 bases at V and 6 bases at J, leaving 10 bases unmatched. This CDR3 region has 16 residues. Per germline, CDR1 SEHNR and CDR2 FQNEAQ (reference sequence).

This clone was counted once. V and J are TRBV5-5 and TRBJ2-5; no clear D. V lost 3 bases, J lost 4 bases, and 7 bases lay in between. The germline CDR1 and CDR2 sequences are SGHKS and YYEKEE (reference sequence). This CDR3 is 12 amino acids long. CDR3: CASSYSPETQYF. The DNA of the CDR3 is TGTGCCAGCAGCTACTCCCCAGAGACCCAGTACTTC.

This chain links TRBV19 with TRBJ2-6, with D possibly being TRBD1 (6 bases). Germline V lookup: CDR1 LNHDA, CDR2 SQIVND (reference sequence). V lost 7 bases to trimming and J lost 0 bases, with 10 bases between them. The CDR3 extends over 15 amino acids. The CDR3 sequence is CASKAGDSGANVLTF. CDR3 nucleotide sequence: TGTGCCAGTAAGGCAGGGGACTCTGGGGCCAACGTCCTGACTTTC.

CDR3 sequence: CASSPYRQNTEAFF. In nucleotides, the CDR3 is TGTGCCAGCAGTCCGTACAGGCAGAACACTGAAGCTTTCTTT. The gene calls are TRBV27 and TRBJ1-1; D perhaps matches TRBD1 (5 bases). Trimming took off 5 bases at V and 1 base at J, with 11 bases between the two ends. The germline V gene has CDR1 MNHEY and CDR2 SMNVEV (reference sequence). This CDR3 region has 14 residues.

The chain joins TRBV18 to TRBJ2-6, with a weak D call TRBD1 (5 bases). There are 17 residues in the CDR3. V dropped 2 bases and J dropped 1 base, with 12 bases sitting between them. Looked up from germline, CDR1 is KGHSH and CDR2 is LQKENI. CDR3 sequence reads: CASSPIQAASGANVLTF. In DNA, the CDR3 is TGTGCCAGCTCACCAATACAGGCCGCGTCTGGGGCCAACGTCCTGACTTTC. The variable domain in full, with the rest retrieved from reference TRBV18 and TRBJ2-6, is NAGVMQNPRHLVRRRGQEARLRCSPMKGHSHVYWYRQLPEEGLKFMVYLQKENIIDESGMPKERFSAEFPKEGPSILRIQQVVRGDSAAYFCASSPIQAASGANVLTFGAGSRLTVL.

The chain combines TRBV5-1 with TRBJ1-1; no firm D call. The CDR3 length is 13 residues. CDR1 SGHRS and CDR2 YFSETQ come from the germline V gene. Deletions cut 4 bases from V and 0 bases from J, with 7 bases between. CDR3 in amino acids: CASSPQLNTEAFF. In nucleotides, the CDR3 is TGCGCCAGCAGCCCCCAGTTGAACACTGAAGCTTTCTTT.

DNA for the CDR3: TGTGCCAGCAGCCTGGACAGGCGGGTAGATACGCAGTATTTT. Translation gives CASSLDRRVDTQYF. The chain recombines TRBV4-2 with TRBJ2-3; TRBD1 matches 7 bases. The CDR3 has 14 residues. Germline V gene lookup returns CDR1 LGHNA and CDR2 YNFKEQ. V lost 4 bases, J lost 5 bases, and 6 bases stayed unmatched.

The chain links TRBV2 to TRBJ1-1; D unresolved. The V gene's germline CDR1 is SNHLY and CDR2 FYNNEI. V dropped 6 bases and J dropped 0 bases, with 8 bases sitting between them. The CDR3 spans 13 residues. The CDR3 nucleotides are TGTGCCAGCAGCGACATTGTGAACACTGAAGCTTTCTTT. Translated: CASSDIVNTEAFF.

The chain uses TRBV19 and TRBJ1-1, with D perhaps matching TRBD1 (5 bases). The CDR3 totals 14 residues. V was clipped by 4 bases and J by 1 base, with 10 bases between them. Germline V CDR1 and CDR2: LNHDA, SQIVND (reference sequence). The chain's CDR3 is CASSTTAWNTEAFF. CDR3 coding DNA: TGTGCCAGTAGTACGACAGCTTGGAACACTGAAGCTTTCTTT.

The J gene is TRBJ2-2, the V gene TRBV21-1; the DNA was not compared with TRBD2, the D call given in the table. TRBV21-1 is noted as a pseudogene. This CDR3 is built from 15 residues. The CDR3 sequence is CASSNESNNTGELFF. The CDR3 DNA reads TGTGCCAGCAGCAATGAAAGCAATAACACCGGGGAGCTGTTTTTT.

V usage is TRBV7-9 and J usage is TRBJ1-5, with a weak D call TRBD1 (5 bases). Germline loops: CDR1 SEHNR, CDR2 FQNEAQ (reference sequence). V shed 5 bases and J shed 3 bases, with 8 bases lying between them. This CDR3 region has 13 residues. In DNA form, the CDR3 reads TGTGCCAGCAGCCGACAGTCCAATCAGCCCCAGCATTTT. Amino acid sequence: CASSRQSNQPQHF.

This chain joins TRBV5-6 and TRBJ1-5; 7 bases line up with TRBD1. The CDR3 covers 19 residues. The V segment lost 1 base and the J segment 5 bases; nucleotides outside the gene matches: 18. Germline V gives CDR1 SGHDT, CDR2 YYEEEE. The CDR3 sequence: CASSLYSSQPQGLHQPQHF. In nucleotides, the CDR3 is TGTGCCAGCAGCTTGTACAGTTCCCAACCACAGGGGTTGCATCAGCCCCAGCATTTT.

This clone was observed a handful of times. The chain links TRBV24-1 to TRBJ2-7, with TRBD1 matching 8 bases. V lost 4 bases, J lost 9 bases, and 7 bases stayed unmatched. CDR1 KGHDR and CDR2 SFDVKD come from the germline V gene. The CDR3 covers 13 residues. CDR3: CATSEHTGGGQYF. The CDR3, as DNA: TGTGCCACCAGTGAGCATACAGGGGGTGGGCAGTACTTC.

As to this clone: The germline gene is not matched at one end of the junction; a read error may be the cause. The CDR3 DNA sequence: TGTGCCAGCAGTTTCACAAGGGGCCCCCAACCCTTC. Translated: CASSFTRGPQPF. The J gene is TRBJ1-2, the V gene TRBV12-3 or TRBV12-4; perhaps TRBD1 as D (5 bases). This CDR3 spans 12 amino acids.

The V and J genes are TRBV19 and TRBJ2-1; D not resolved. V lost 5 bases, J lost 4 bases, and 15 bases lay in between. Per the germline V gene, CDR1 is LNHDA and CDR2 is SQIVND (reference sequence). The CDR3 is made up of 15 amino acids. The CDR3: CASSLGRPPYNEQFF. The DNA of the CDR3 is TGTGCCAGTAGTTTAGGCAGGCCCCCGTACAATGAGCAGTTCTTC. Full variable domain (missing parts from reference TRBV19 and TRBJ2-1): DGGITQSPKYLFRKEGQNVTLSCEQNLNHDAMYWYRQDPGQGLRLIYYSQIVNDFQKGDIAEGYSVSREKKESFPLTVTSAQKNPTAFYLCASSLGRPPYNEQFFGPGTRLTVL.

This sequence joins TRBV7-2 and TRBJ1-3; no firm D call. CDR3 length: 14 amino acids. Germline CDR1 SGHTA, CDR2 FQGNSA. The germline V and J ends were trimmed by 5 bases and 6 bases, with 14 bases remaining between them. DNA of the CDR3: TGTGCCAGCAGCCCTGGACTGCCCCCAAACACCATATATTTT. It encodes CASSPGLPPNTIYF.

This chain links TRBV7-2 with TRBJ2-3, with 8 positions matching TRBD2. The CDR3 has 16 residues. Unmatched junction bases numbered 5, after V lost 3 bases and J lost 0 bases. Per the germline V gene, CDR1 is SGHTA and CDR2 is FQGNSA. CDR3 in DNA: TGTGCCAGCAGCTTCACACGCGGGAGGAGCACAGATACGCAGTATTTT. It codes for CASSFTRGRSTDTQYF. Full variable domain (missing parts from reference TRBV7-2 and TRBJ2-3): GAGVSQSPSNKVTEKGKDVELRCDPISGHTALYWYRQSLGQGLEFLIYFQGNSAPDKSGLPSDRFSAERTGGSVSTLTIQRTQQEDSAVYLCASSFTRGRSTDTQYFGPGTRLTVL.

The chain links TRBV7-2 to TRBJ2-5; a possible D gene is TRBD2 (5 bases). CDR3 size: 17 residues. With 1 base removed from V and 4 bases from J, the gap between germline ends came to 19 bases. Germline V gives CDR1 SGHTA, CDR2 FQGNSA. The CDR3 DNA reads as TGTGCCAGCAGCTTAGTGGTCGATACCAGCGGATCAGAGACCCAGTACTTC. As protein: CASSLVVDTSGSETQYF.

In DNA form, the CDR3 reads TGTGCCAGCAGCCCACAGGGGTATGAGCAGTTCTTC. Translating it yields CASSPQGYEQFF. The chain has TRBV6-2 or TRBV6-3 and TRBJ2-1; 7 nucleotides align to TRBD1. The germline CDR1 and CDR2 sequences are MNHEY and SVGEGT. The CDR3 contains 12 residues. Trimming cost V 6 bases and J 8 bases; bases outside gene matches: 4.

The J gene is TRBJ1-2, the V gene TRBV29-1, with 8 nucleotides matching TRBD1. The junction had 14 bases not matched to a gene; V was cut back by 4 bases and J by 4 bases. The CDR3 length is 16 residues. From germline, CDR1 is SQVTM and CDR2 ANQGSEA. CDR3: CSVGGTGRDVSYGYTF. In DNA form, the CDR3 reads TGCAGCGTTGGTGGGACAGGCCGAGACGTGAGCTATGGCTACACCTTC.

This chain uses TRBV19 with TRBJ1-1, with D perhaps matching TRBD1 (6 bases). The ends were cut back, 7 bases at V and 1 base at J, with 10 bases in the middle. This CDR3 spans 13 amino acids. Germline V gives CDR1 LNHDA, CDR2 SQIVND (reference sequence). The DNA for the CDR3 is TGTGCCAGTAACGGACAGCCGAACACTGAAGCTTTCTTT. Translating gives CASNGQPNTEAFF.

The chain has TRBV3-1 (or the pseudogene TRBV3-2) and TRBJ2-3; D is possibly TRBD2 (5 bases). The germline V and J ends were trimmed by 4 bases and 0 bases, with 14 bases remaining between them. This CDR3 is built from 16 residues. Germline CDR1 is LGHDT and CDR2 is YNNKEL (reference sequence). In DNA, the CDR3 is TGTGCCAGCAGCCGTACTGAGCGGACTAGCACAGATACGCAGTATTTT. It translates to CASSRTERTSTDTQYF.

The chain links TRBV6-2 or TRBV6-3 to TRBJ1-2; TRBD1 agrees at 8 bases. Per germline, CDR1 MNHEY and CDR2 SVGEGT. Unmatched junction bases numbered 11, after V lost 4 bases and J lost 7 bases. The CDR3 is made up of 15 amino acids. The CDR3 protein is CASSSRQGSPAGYTF. CDR3 DNA: TGTGCCAGCAGTTCCAGACAGGGGAGCCCCGCTGGCTACACCTTC.